Following are 10 T cell receptor beta chains from one sample sequenced in a study of blood T cell repertoires in COVID-19. Sequencing used immunoSEQ multiplex PCR; TCRdb keeps in-frame clones, though not all of them. This table has about 31,000 clones, over 75% appearing once. The sequenced material came from peripheral blood. The receptor set was obtained from a man aged 55 to 70 with COVID-19, enrolled during active disease.

In DNA, the CDR3 is TGTGCCAGCAGTTTGGGGGCCCACTCTGGAAACACCATATATTTT. Protein product: CASSLGAHSGNTIYF. The chain couples TRBV28 to TRBJ1-3; perhaps TRBD1 as D (6 bases). This CDR3 comprises 15 residues. Between the trimmed V and J ends, which lost 3 bases and 0 bases, there was a span of 9 bases. Germline CDR1 MDHEN, CDR2 SYDVKM.

This chain links TRBV28 with TRBJ1-5; D is ambiguous. V was trimmed by 6 bases and J by 8 bases, leaving 11 bases between them. Germline lookup yields CDR1 MDHEN and CDR2 SYDVKM. The CDR3 covers 12 residues. The CDR3 DNA reads as TGTGCCAGCAGCCTACTAGGGAAGCCCCAGCATTTT. It specifies CASSLLGKPQHF.

The chain has TRBV6-2 or TRBV6-3 and TRBJ2-1; 11 bases are a match to TRBD2. V lost 6 bases, J lost 3 bases, and 7 bases stayed unmatched. CDR1 and CDR2 (germline): MNHEY, SVGEGT. The CDR3 has 16 residues. The CDR3 reads CASSWLAGGFYNEQFF. CDR3 bases: TGTGCCAGCAGCTGGTTAGCGGGAGGGTTCTACAATGAGCAGTTCTTC.

V and J are TRBV7-9 and TRBJ2-7; D unclear. Germline V lookup: CDR1 SEHNR, CDR2 FQNEAQ (reference sequence). Trimming removed 3 bases at V and 3 bases at J, with 3 bases between. The CDR3 is 11 amino acids. The CDR3 nucleotides are TGTGCCAGCAGCTTCAGCTACGAGCAGTACTTC. Residues: CASSFSYEQYF.

This CDR3 is CASSFPITSGLLSYEQYF. The DNA for the CDR3 is TGTGCCAGCAGCTTCCCCATCACCTCCGGACTGCTCTCCTACGAGCAGTACTTC. V is TRBV28 and J is TRBJ2-7, with a weak D call TRBD2 (5 bases). This CDR3 has 18 amino acids. Germline V CDR1 and CDR2: MDHEN, SYDVKM. V was pared by 6 bases and J by 0 bases, with 24 bases between.

V usage is TRBV28 and J usage is TRBJ2-4; no clear D. V lost 6 bases to trimming and J lost 1 base, with 10 bases between them. The length of the CDR3 is 14 residues. The germline V gene has CDR1 MDHEN and CDR2 SYDVKM. The CDR3 is CASSPDLAKNIQYF. CDR3 coding DNA: TGTGCCAGCAGCCCTGACTTGGCCAAAAACATTCAGTACTTC.

This clone was picked up a small number of times. The chain couples TRBV12-3 or TRBV12-4 to TRBJ1-2, with 7 nucleotides matching TRBD1. Unmatched junction bases numbered 3, after V lost 8 bases and J lost 3 bases. CDR3 length equals 12 residues. The DNA for the CDR3 is TGTGCCAGCGGACAGGCCTACTATGGCTACACCTTC. This gives the protein CASGQAYYGYTF.

The genes are TRBV19 and TRBJ2-1; 7 bases match TRBD1. The CDR3 has 15 amino acids. Germline V lookup: CDR1 LNHDA, CDR2 SQIVND (reference sequence). V lost 7 bases, J lost 7 bases, and 13 bases stayed unmatched. The CDR3 here is CASTPRTGVINEQFF. In DNA, the CDR3 is TGTGCCAGTACCCCTCGGACAGGCGTAATTAATGAGCAGTTCTTC.

J is TRBJ1-5 and V is TRBV10-1; 10 bases match TRBD1. Germline values: CDR1 WNHNN, CDR2 SYGVQD (reference sequence). V dropped 6 bases and J dropped 6; count of bases not matched to a gene: 14. The CDR3 is 17 residues long. CDR3 residues: CASRPGTGEFVCQPQHF. DNA for the CDR3: TGCGCCAGCAGACCCGGGACAGGGGAATTCGTTTGTCAGCCCCAGCATTTT.

The chain recombines TRBV7-9 with TRBJ1-5; D gene unclear. The CDR3 is 14 residues long. Germline CDR1 reads SEHNR; CDR2 reads FQNEAQ (reference sequence). The germline V and J ends were trimmed by 8 bases and 1 base, with 12 bases remaining between them. CDR3 sequence reads: CASGGPSSNQPQHF. DNA of the CDR3: TGTGCCAGCGGAGGTCCTTCCAGCAATCAGCCCCAGCATTTT.